One TCR beta chain is described in this entry. The assay was immunoSEQ multiplex PCR, and TCRdb's table has in-frame clones only and misses some. In the table there are over 150,000 clones, around 87% of which are singletons. These data belong to a study of blood T cell repertoires in COVID-19. Study-wide context: T cells, B-cell-depleted T cells, or PBMCs provided the cDNA or gDNA that served as material.

The V gene's germline CDR1 is SGHTA and CDR2 FQGTGA. Trimming took off 6 bases at V and 5 bases at J, with 19 bases between the two ends. This CDR3 is 16 amino acids long. The sequence was collected from a woman of 80 years or more with COVID-19, enrolled during active disease. This rearrangement joins TRBV7-3 to TRBJ2-2, with D perhaps matching TRBD2 (6 bases). The specimen was peripheral blood. The CDR3 sequence is CASSPPPGAGTGELFF. Here the CDR3 DNA reads TGTGCCAGCAGTCCTCCCCCGGGAGCTGGTACCGGGGAGCTGTTTTTT.